Listed below are T cell receptor beta chains from one sample, sequenced in a study of blood T cell repertoires in COVID-19. TCRdb's table, derived via immunoSEQ multiplex PCR, lists solely in-frame clones and lacks some. The sample has tens of thousands of clones, 81% seen once. Sequencing input: peripheral blood. The origin of the receptors is an older man with COVID-19, enrolled during active disease. The CDR3 runs from the conserved cysteine through the conserved F or W. D genes are given only for firm matches. Clone size is stated in some rows and not others, as once, few, many or a class when expanded.

J gene: TRBJ2-1
D gene: TRBD1
V gene: TRBV28
clone size: -
CDR3 DNA: TGTGCCAGCAGTATCACGGGACAGGGCTACAATGAGCAGTTCTTC
CDR3 protein: CASSITGQGYNEQFF

J gene: TRBJ1-6
D gene: TRBD1
V gene: TRBV9
clone size: -
CDR3 DNA: TGTGCCAGCGGGGACAGGGCTTCACCCCTCCACTTT
CDR3 protein: CASGDRASPLHF

J gene: TRBJ1-5
D gene: TRBD1
V gene: TRBV18
clone size: -
CDR3 DNA: TGTGCCAGCTCAGGGACAGGGGGTCAGCCCCAGCATTTT
CDR3 protein: CASSGTGGQPQHF

J gene: TRBJ2-1
D gene: -
V gene: TRBV28
clone size: -
CDR3 DNA: TGTGCCAGTGCGGGGTTGAGGGGATCCTACAATGAGCAGTTCTTC
CDR3 protein: CASAGLRGSYNEQFF

J gene: TRBJ1-2
D gene: -
V gene: TRBV7-9
clone size: -
CDR3 DNA: TGTGCCAGCAGCTTAGTTCCCGGGGGGCGCTTGAGTGGCTACACCTTC
CDR3 protein: CASSLVPGGRLSGYTF

J gene: TRBJ2-1
D gene: -
V gene: TRBV27
clone size: -
CDR3 DNA: TGTGCCAGCAGTTTATCTAGTAACCTCCAGCGAATTCAGCAGTTCTTC
CDR3 protein: CASSLSSNLQRIQQFF

J gene: TRBJ2-7
D gene: -
V gene: TRBV14
clone size: -
CDR3 DNA: TGTGCCAGCAGCCAAGTATTGGTAGCCGGGGAGCAGTACTTC
CDR3 protein: CASSQVLVAGEQYF

J gene: TRBJ1-2
D gene: -
V gene: TRBV28
clone size: -
CDR3 DNA: TGTGCCAGCAATTTAAGGACTCGCAACTATGGCTACACCTTC
CDR3 protein: CASNLRTRNYGYTF

J gene: TRBJ1-2
D gene: -
V gene: TRBV6-2/TRBV6-3
clone size: -
CDR3 DNA: TGTGCCAGCAGTTACTCCCACAGGGTTAACTATGGCTACACCTTC
CDR3 protein: CASSYSHRVNYGYTF

J gene: TRBJ1-5
D gene: -
V gene: TRBV19
clone size: -
CDR3 DNA: TGTGCCAGTAGTAGCCAGGGCGGCAATCAGCCCCAGCATTTT
CDR3 protein: CASSSQGGNQPQHF

J gene: TRBJ1-3
D gene: -
V gene: TRBV28
clone size: -
CDR3 DNA: TGTGCCAGCAGTTTACAGGGACTGGCTGGAAACACCATATATTTT
CDR3 protein: CASSLQGLAGNTIYF

J gene: TRBJ1-1
D gene: -
V gene: TRBV5-1
clone size: -
CDR3 DNA: TGCGCCAGCAGCTGGACCCCCGGACAATTAAACACTGAAGCTTTCTTT
CDR3 protein: CASSWTPGQLNTEAFF

J gene: TRBJ1-2
D gene: -
V gene: TRBV11-2
clone size: -
CDR3 DNA: TGTGCCAGCAGGACCGGGAATAGTAACTATGGCTACACCTTC
CDR3 protein: CASRTGNSNYGYTF

J gene: TRBJ1-1
D gene: TRBD1
V gene: TRBV2
clone size: few
CDR3 DNA: TGTGCCAGCAGTGAATTCACAGGGGTACTGAACACTGAAGCTTTCTTT
CDR3 protein: CASSEFTGVLNTEAFF

J gene: TRBJ2-7
D gene: -
V gene: TRBV6-2/TRBV6-3
clone size: -
CDR3 DNA: TGTGCCAGCAGTTACTCTGGGGTAGGGAGCTACGAGCAGTACTTC
CDR3 protein: CASSYSGVGSYEQYF

J gene: TRBJ1-2
D gene: -
V gene: TRBV24-1
clone size: -
CDR3 DNA: TGTGCCACCAGCCCTGGGGGGTATGGCTACACCTTC
CDR3 protein: CATSPGGYGYTF

J gene: TRBJ2-1
D gene: -
V gene: TRBV6-5
clone size: -
CDR3 DNA: TGTGCCAGCAGCCGCCCGGGGACATTCAATGAGCAGTTCTTC
CDR3 protein: CASSRPGTFNEQFF

J gene: TRBJ2-7
D gene: -
V gene: TRBV6-5
clone size: -
CDR3 DNA: TGTGCCAGCAATAGGGCAGGGGCCTACGAGCAGTACTTC
CDR3 protein: CASNRAGAYEQYF

J gene: TRBJ2-3
D gene: -
V gene: TRBV5-1
clone size: -
CDR3 DNA: TGCGCCAGCAGCTTTGGGGGCCGCACAGATACGCAGTATTTT
CDR3 protein: CASSFGGRTDTQYF

J gene: TRBJ1-5
D gene: -
V gene: TRBV3-1/TRBV3-2
clone size: once
CDR3 DNA: TGTGCCAGCAGCCAAGACCTTAGCAATCAGCCCCAGCATTTT
CDR3 protein: CASSQDLSNQPQHF

J gene: TRBJ1-3
D gene: -
V gene: TRBV7-8
clone size: -
CDR3 DNA: TGTGCCAGCGCGATCACAGGGGGAAACACCATATATTTT
CDR3 protein: CASAITGGNTIYF

J gene: TRBJ2-1
D gene: TRBD2
V gene: TRBV5-1
clone size: -
CDR3 DNA: TGCGCCAGCAGCTTTCTACTAGCGGGAGGGCCCCACAATGAGCAGTTCTTC
CDR3 protein: CASSFLLAGGPHNEQFF

J gene: TRBJ2-7
D gene: TRBD1
V gene: TRBV5-1
clone size: -
CDR3 DNA: TGCGCCAGCAGCTCCACCCCGGGACAGCCCTACGAGCAGTACTTC
CDR3 protein: CASSSTPGQPYEQYF

J gene: TRBJ1-2
D gene: -
V gene: TRBV7-2
clone size: -
CDR3 DNA: TGTGCCAGCCTGGGGGAGGGGACCACAATCTATGGCTACACCTTC
CDR3 protein: CASLGEGTTIYGYTF

J gene: TRBJ2-7
D gene: TRBD2
V gene: TRBV11-3
clone size: few
CDR3 DNA: TGTGCCAGCAGCTTTAGCGGGAGTTCTTACGAGCAGTACTTC
CDR3 protein: CASSFSGSSYEQYF

J gene: TRBJ2-1
D gene: -
V gene: TRBV28
clone size: -
CDR3 DNA: TGTGCCAGCAGCCTCTTCCCCGACTCCGGGGGGCGGACCTACAATGAGCAGTTCTTC
CDR3 protein: CASSLFPDSGGRTYNEQFF

J gene: TRBJ1-2
D gene: -
V gene: TRBV7-2
clone size: -
CDR3 DNA: TGTGCCAGCAGCTTCCTGGGCGGCTACACCTTC
CDR3 protein: CASSFLGGYTF